These 32 T cell receptor beta chains originate from one sample sequenced in a study of cytomegalovirus exposure and HLA in healthy donors (dated by TCRdb to about 2017). Libraries were constructed by the immunoSEQ multiplex PCR assay. A mixture of 60 forward primers for TCR Vbeta segments and 13 reverse primers for TCR Jbeta segments was used in the multiplex PCR. TCRdb holds this immuneACCESS table with in-frame rearrangements only. Some clones are missing; in checked studies, unresolved V genes explain under half, and the rest has no known cause. This sample gives about 130,000 clones in total; approximately 80% of them show up just once. 2.7% of the sample lies in the top ten. The sequencing sample was made of PBMCs. The receptor source for this set is a boy aged 2 to 10 in good health and CMV-seronegative.

This chain uses TRBV7-9 with TRBJ1-1, with D unclear. Germline loops: CDR1 SEHNR, CDR2 FQNEAQ (reference sequence). V shed 2 bases and J shed 1 base, with 5 bases lying between them. CDR3 length: 13 residues. The CDR3 nucleotides are TGTGCCAGCAGCTTACAGGAGAACACTGAAGCTTTCTTT. Residues: CASSLQENTEAFF.

This clone was counted a few times. The CDR3 region is CASSQEEISGRLKDEQFF. The DNA for the CDR3 is TGTGCCAGCAGCCAAGAAGAAATTAGCGGGAGGTTAAAAGATGAGCAGTTCTTC. The chain has TRBV14 and TRBJ2-1; TRBD2 agrees at 10 bases. CDR1 and CDR2 (germline): SGHDN, FVKESK. J was trimmed by 8 bases and V by 0 bases; bases with no gene match: 13. The CDR3 sequence is 18 residues long.

CDR3 DNA: TGTGCCAGCAGCCAAGATGGCGTAGCTAACGAGCAGTACTTC. As protein: CASSQDGVANEQYF. The chain carries TRBV4-2 and TRBJ2-7; D uncertain. Germline CDR1 LGHNA, CDR2 YNFKEQ. The CDR3 extends over 14 amino acids. V lost 0 bases to trimming and J lost 5 bases, with 11 bases between them.

The V and J genes are TRBV5-1 and TRBJ1-1, with TRBD1 identical over 8 bases. Germline V gene data show CDR1 as SGHRS and CDR2 as YFSETQ. The CDR3 has 15 amino acids. V gave up 1 base and J gave up 9 bases; unmatched junction bases: 11. The CDR3 is CASSLRGTGGEKAFF. The DNA for the CDR3 is TGCGCCAGCAGCTTGCGGGGAACAGGGGGTGAGAAAGCTTTCTTT.

This chain links TRBV30 with TRBJ1-6; tentative D call: TRBD1 (5 bases). CDR3 length: 13 residues. Trimming pared 0 bases from V and 10 bases from J, leaving 10 bases between. CDR1 is GTSNPN and CDR2 is SVGIG in the germline V gene (reference sequence). In DNA, the CDR3 is TGTGCCTGGAGTGTCAGGGAAGGATCACCCCTCCACTTT. It yields the protein CAWSVREGSPLHF.

The V and J genes are TRBV10-3 and TRBJ1-2; D is ambiguous. V gave up 6 bases and J gave up 2 bases, with 19 bases separating them. The V gene's germline CDR1 is ENHRY and CDR2 SYGVKD. The CDR3 covers 16 residues. The CDR3 here is CAISQKNVEGNYGYTF. The CDR3 DNA follows: TGTGCCATCAGCCAAAAAAACGTTGAGGGAAACTATGGCTACACCTTC.

J is TRBJ1-2 and V is TRBV30; 7 nucleotides agree with TRBD1. The CDR3 is 14 residues long. Trimming removed 2 bases from V and 13 bases from J; junction bases left unmatched: 16. CDR1 is GTSNPN, CDR2 SVGIG, per germline (reference sequence). This chain's CDR3 is CAWSISRDRALITF. The DNA for the CDR3 is TGTGCCTGGAGTATTTCCCGGGACAGAGCCCTTATCACCTTC.

The rearrangement uses TRBV11-3 and TRBJ1-1, with no clear D. Trimming stripped 1 base from V and 4 bases from J, with 7 bases between. CDR1 is SGHNT, CDR2 YENEEA, per germline. The CDR3 extends over 13 amino acids. CDR3 sequence: CASSLGSGTEAFF. In nucleotides, the CDR3 is TGTGCCAGCAGCTTAGGGTCGGGCACTGAAGCTTTCTTT. The full variable domain, with the rest looked up from reference TRBV11-3 and TRBJ1-1, is EAGVVQSPRYKIIEKKQPVAFWCNPISGHNTLYWYLQNLGQGPELLIRYENEEAVDDSQLPKDRFSAERLKGVDSTLKIQPAELGDSAVYLCASSLGSGTEAFFGQGTRLTVV.

V is TRBV5-4 and J is TRBJ1-4; possible D gene TRBD1, 5 bases. V was trimmed by 1 base and J by 10 bases, leaving 17 bases between them. The CDR3 has 15 residues. Germline loops: CDR1 SGHNT, CDR2 YYREEE (reference sequence). The CDR3 spells CASSLFEGVGGKLFF. CDR3 sequence (DNA): TGTGCCAGCAGCTTGTTTGAAGGGGTGGGTGGAAAACTGTTTTTT.

The rearrangement joins TRBV6-5 to TRBJ1-1, with 9 bases lining up with TRBD1. The germline V gene encodes CDR1 MNHEY and CDR2 SVGAGI. Trimming cost V 5 bases and J 5 bases; bases outside gene matches: 9. The CDR3 loop spans 15 amino acids. The chain's CDR3 is CASSQTGGGYTEAFF. The CDR3 coding sequence is TGTGCCAGCAGTCAGACAGGGGGGGGATATACTGAAGCTTTCTTT.

Note on this clone: It is likely a read error, because the conserved phenylalanine at the end of the CDR3 is missing. V gene TRBV14 combines with J gene TRBJ1-2; D is ambiguous. Trimming removed 4 bases at V and 1 base at J, with 16 bases between. CDR3 length: 16 residues. Germline CDR1 SGHDN, CDR2 FVKESK. Here the CDR3 reads CASSPLPGNLNYGYTL. In DNA form, the CDR3 reads TGTGCCAGCAGCCCCCTCCCGGGGAACCTTAACTATGGCTACACCCTC.

With regard to this clone: The sample contains more than one DNA sequence encoding this CDR3. The J gene is TRBJ2-7, the V gene TRBV5-1; perhaps TRBD2 as D (6 bases). CDR1 is SGHRS and CDR2 is YFSETQ in the germline V gene. Trimming removed 2 bases from V and 1 base from J, with 13 bases in between. The CDR3 has 15 residues. CDR3 DNA: TGCGCCAGCAGCTTCGGGGCCGGAGGGTCCTACGAGCAGTACTTC. Translating it yields CASSFGAGGSYEQYF.

The J gene is TRBJ2-5, the V gene TRBV6-1, with 8 bases fitting TRBD1. Germline CDR1 is MNHNS and CDR2 is SASEGT. V was pared by 3 bases and J by 4 bases, with 4 bases of the junction left unmatched. The CDR3 is 14 amino acids. The CDR3 sequence is CASSDPTGAETQYF. The CDR3 region has the DNA TGTGCCAGCAGTGACCCGACAGGGGCAGAGACCCAGTACTTC.

This clone was recorded once. At the DNA level, this CDR3 is encoded by other sequences in the same sample as well. V usage is TRBV6-5 and J usage is TRBJ2-1, with TRBD1 identical over 10 bases. The CDR3 extends over 16 amino acids. V gave up 3 bases and J gave up 4 bases; unmatched junction bases: 6. Per the germline V gene, CDR1 is MNHEY and CDR2 is SVGAGI. This chain's CDR3 is CASSYGTGASYNEQFF. The CDR3 DNA sequence: TGTGCCAGCAGTTATGGGACAGGGGCTTCGTACAATGAGCAGTTCTTC.

The rearrangement joins TRBV11-3 to TRBJ2-1; D unclear. The germline CDR1 and CDR2 sequences are SGHNT and YENEEA. Trimming pared 4 bases from V and 4 bases from J, leaving 8 bases between. The CDR3 runs to 13 residues. The CDR3, as DNA: TGTGCCAGCAGCTCCCAGTATTACAATGAGCAGTTCTTC. Translating it yields CASSSQYYNEQFF. The entire variable domain, with the rest obtained from reference TRBV11-3 and TRBJ2-1, is as follows: EAGVVQSPRYKIIEKKQPVAFWCNPISGHNTLYWYLQNLGQGPELLIRYENEEAVDDSQLPKDRFSAERLKGVDSTLKIQPAELGDSAVYLCASSSQYYNEQFFGPGTRLTVL.

This sequence joins TRBV27 and TRBJ2-1; TRBD2 matches 11 bases. Germline trimming cut 4 bases from V and 7 bases from J; bases unmatched to any gene: 9. The germline gives CDR1 MNHEY, CDR2 SMNVEV (reference sequence). The CDR3 contains 16 residues. Written as DNA, the CDR3 is TGTGCCAGCAGTTCCTATCTAGCGGGAGGTGTGAATGAGCAGTTCTTC. It codes for CASSSYLAGGVNEQFF.

This sequence joins TRBV14 and TRBJ2-1; TRBD1 agrees at 9 bases. Germline assignment: CDR1 SGHDN and CDR2 FVKESK. This CDR3 has 16 residues. The V segment lost 2 bases and the J segment 7 bases; nucleotides outside the gene matches: 9. CDR3 loop: CASSQRQGVTLNEQFF. CDR3 nucleotides: TGTGCCAGCAGCCAAAGACAGGGGGTCACCCTTAATGAGCAGTTCTTC. Drawing the rest from reference TRBV14 and TRBJ2-1, the complete variable domain is EAGVTQFPSHSVIEKGQTVTLRCDPISGHDNLYWYRRVMGKEIKFLLHFVKESKQDESGMPNNRFLAERTGGTYSTLKVQPAELEDSGVYFCASSQRQGVTLNEQFFGPGTRLTVL.

The genes are TRBV6-5 and TRBJ2-7; perhaps TRBD2 as D (5 bases). CDR1 is MNHEY and CDR2 is SVGAGI in the germline V gene. The CDR3 runs 15 residues. V was cut by 0 bases and J by 5 bases, with 14 bases left in between. The chain's CDR3 is CASSYSRDSVNEQYV. The CDR3 DNA is TGTGCCAGCAGTTACTCACGGGATAGTGTCAACGAGCAGTACGTC.

This sequence joins TRBV19 and TRBJ1-5; 10 bases fit TRBD1. The CDR3 consists of 17 residues. Unmatched junction bases numbered 15, after V lost 7 bases and J lost 6 bases. Germline CDR1 and CDR2: LNHDA and SQIVND (reference sequence). CDR3 loop: CASTPSTGGALGQPQHF. The CDR3 coding sequence is TGTGCCAGTACCCCCTCGACAGGGGGCGCTTTGGGTCAGCCCCAGCATTTT.

Only one count was recorded for this clone. The rearrangement links TRBV19 to TRBJ2-1, with 10 bases fitting TRBD2. Germline CDR1 reads LNHDA; CDR2 reads SQIVND (reference sequence). After removal of 7 bases from V and 10 bases from J, the junction contained 10 bases not matched to a gene. This CDR3 comprises 14 residues. The CDR3 region has the DNA TGTGCCAGTATGAGGGTAGCGGGAGGAGGGGAGCAGTTCTTC. Its translation is CASMRVAGGGEQFF.

V gene TRBV7-9 combines with J gene TRBJ2-1; D gene unclear. The germline gives CDR1 SEHNR, CDR2 FQNEAQ (reference sequence). CDR3 length: 13 residues. V lost 3 bases and J lost 3, with 6 bases in between. The CDR3 reads CASSLGSYNEQFF. Here the CDR3 DNA reads TGTGCCAGCAGCTTGGGCAGCTACAATGAGCAGTTCTTC. Full variable domain (outside the CDR3, taken from reference TRBV7-9 and TRBJ2-1): DTGVSQNPRHKITKRGQNVTFRCDPISEHNRLYWYRQTLGQGPEFLTYFQNEAQLEKSRLLSDRFSAERPKGSFSTLEIQRTEQGDSAMYLCASSLGSYNEQFFGPGTRLTVL.

The chain carries TRBV10-3 and TRBJ1-1, with D perhaps TRBD1 (6 bases). The V gene lost 6 bases and the J gene lost 4 bases, with 12 bases spanning the gap. The CDR3 extends over 13 amino acids. CDR1 ENHRY and CDR2 SYGVKD come from the germline V gene. The CDR3 region is CAIRGHPSTEAFF. The CDR3 coding sequence is TGTGCCATCAGGGGACACCCCAGCACTGAAGCTTTCTTT.

The V gene is TRBV4-1, the J gene TRBJ2-7; TRBD2 agrees at 11 bases. V lost 1 base to trimming and J lost 6 bases; unmatched junction nucleotides: 2. CDR1 is MGHRA, CDR2 YSYEKL, per germline. The CDR3 runs to 14 residues. The chain's CDR3 is CASSQGLAGGEQYV. DNA for the CDR3: TGCGCCAGCAGCCAAGGCCTAGCGGGAGGCGAGCAGTACGTC.

This chain uses TRBV4-3 with TRBJ2-7; TRBD1 is a possible D gene (5 bases). The V gene's germline CDR1 is LGHNA and CDR2 YSLEER. CDR3 size: 16 residues. V was cut by 0 bases and J by 2 bases, with 14 bases left in between. The CDR3 nucleotides read TGCGCCAGCAGCCAAGACAGGGCCCAACTCACCTACGAGCAGTACTTC. It yields the protein CASSQDRAQLTYEQYF.

Comments on this clone: The germline gene is not matched at one end of the junction; a read error may be the cause. V is TRBV7-9 and J is TRBJ1-1, with a weak D call TRBD1 (5 bases). Germline loops: CDR1 SEHNR, CDR2 FQNEAQ (reference sequence). The CDR3 sequence is 14 residues long. The CDR3 reads CASRLDSPNTEAFF. CDR3 bases: TGTGCCAGCAGATTAGACAGTCCGAACACTGAAGCTTTCTTT.

This clone was recorded once. This rearrangement joins TRBV29-1 to TRBJ2-2; tentative D call: TRBD2 (5 bases). V lost 0 bases, J lost 4 bases, and 12 bases lay in between. The CDR3 runs 15 residues. Germline V CDR1 and CDR2: SQVTM, ANQGSEA. CDR3 DNA sequence: TGCAGCGTTGAAGATCTGCAAGGAGGCACCGGGGAGCTGTTTTTT. This sequence encodes CSVEDLQGGTGELFF.

The rearrangement uses TRBV7-9 and TRBJ2-1, with 9 bases aligning to TRBD2. The germline gives CDR1 SEHNR, CDR2 FQNEAQ (reference sequence). The CDR3 is 15 amino acids. Unmatched junction bases numbered 2, after V lost 5 bases and J lost 0 bases. As DNA, the CDR3 is TGTGCCAGCAGCCAGGGACTAGCCTCCTACAATGAGCAGTTCTTC. Translation gives CASSQGLASYNEQFF.

V is TRBV7-2 and J is TRBJ1-2; D not resolved. The ends were cut back, 5 bases at V and 5 bases at J, with 15 bases in the middle. CDR3 length equals 14 residues. Germline CDR1 reads SGHTA; CDR2 reads FQGNSA. The CDR3 sequence is CASSPGERFYGYTF. DNA of the CDR3: TGTGCCAGCAGCCCCGGTGAGAGGTTTTATGGCTACACCTTC.

This clone was counted a few times. This sequence joins TRBV4-2 and TRBJ2-3; TRBD2 might be the D (7 bases). Germline V CDR1 and CDR2: LGHNA, YNFKEQ. This CDR3 comprises 17 residues. V was trimmed by 1 base and J by 4 bases, leaving 18 bases between them. The CDR3: CASSQVTSGGGADTQYF. In nucleotides, the CDR3 is TGTGCCAGCAGCCAAGTAACGAGCGGAGGGGGGGCAGATACGCAGTATTTT.

The rearrangement links TRBV15 to TRBJ2-2, with D perhaps matching TRBD1 (6 bases). This CDR3 has 18 residues. Germline V CDR1 and CDR2: LNHNV, YYDKDF (reference sequence). Trimming took 0 bases from V and 1 from J, leaving 15 bases between them. The CDR3 sequence is CATSRDMAGALNTGELFF. The DNA for the CDR3 is TGTGCCACCAGCAGAGATATGGCAGGGGCCTTGAACACCGGGGAGCTGTTTTTT.

DNA for the CDR3: TGTGCCAGCAGTTTGACCAGGGGATTTGAAGCTTTCTTT. It encodes CASSLTRGFEAFF. This chain links TRBV27 with TRBJ1-1, with a weak D call TRBD1 (6 bases). Germline CDR1 is MNHEY and CDR2 is SMNVEV (reference sequence). The V end lost 3 bases, the J end lost 7 bases, and 12 bases lay between the germline ends. This CDR3 is built from 13 residues.

The chain has TRBV6-5 and TRBJ1-2, with D hard to call. The ends were cut back, 2 bases at V and 6 bases at J, with 10 bases in the middle. The CDR3 has 13 amino acids. Germline CDR1 reads MNHEY; CDR2 reads SVGAGI. CDR3 DNA sequence: TGTGCCAGCAGTTACAGCGAGGGAGATGGCTACACCTTC. Amino acid sequence: CASSYSEGDGYTF.